The 23 T cell receptor beta chains given below trace back to one sample, sequenced in a study of graft-versus-host responses after intestinal transplantation (dated by TCRdb to about 2021). What these receptors recognize is not known. In the paper's terms, the time point label means: cells obtained before transplantation from donor or recipient. Preparation of the library involved the immunoSEQ multiplex PCR assay. Here the immuneACCESS table is served through TCRdb, limited to in-frame sequences with V and J called. Missing clones are a known gap in these copies; in checked studies unresolved V genes cover under half, and the rest lacks a known reason. This sample gives roughly 120,000 clones in total; approximately 90% of them show up just once. Of the sample, about 0.18% falls within the top ten clones. The sample in question was unstimulated CD4+ T cells sorted from spleen or lymph node cells, obtained before intestinal transplant. These receptors originate from a human donor who received an intestinal transplant.

V gene TRBV6-5 combines with J gene TRBJ2-6; maybe TRBD1 (5 bases). CDR1 and CDR2 from the germline V gene are MNHEY and SVGAGI. This CDR3 spans 15 amino acids. V lost 6 bases and J lost 0, with 9 bases in between. The CDR3 region is CASRIDSSGANVLTF. CDR3 nucleotides: TGTGCCAGCAGGATAGACAGCTCTGGGGCCAACGTCCTGACTTTC.

This sequence joins TRBV20-1 and TRBJ2-5; D possibly corresponds to TRBD2 (6 bases). Trimming took off 3 bases at V and 5 bases at J, with 7 bases between the two ends. This CDR3 has 11 amino acids. The germline V gene encodes CDR1 DFQATT and CDR2 SNEGSKA (reference sequence). CDR3 coding DNA: TGCAGTGCTAGGACTAGTGAGACCCAGTACTTC. Its translation is CSARTSETQYF.

This chain joins TRBV29-1 and TRBJ2-5; D might be TRBD2 (5 bases). V was shortened by 6 bases and J by 7 bases, with 15 bases between the two germline ends. The germline V gene has CDR1 SQVTM and CDR2 ANQGSEA. This CDR3 has 12 amino acids. DNA for the CDR3: TGCAGCGTAGGTCTCGCCCGGGGGACCCAGTACTTC. Translating gives CSVGLARGTQYF.

The chain is built from TRBV30 and TRBJ1-5; 10 bases line up with TRBD1. Germline V gives CDR1 GTSNPN, CDR2 SVGIG (reference sequence). The CDR3 extends over 13 amino acids. The trim removed 5 bases at V and 4 bases at J, leaving 2 bases unmatched. CDR3 loop: CAWGQGGNQPQHF. As DNA, the CDR3 is TGTGCCTGGGGACAGGGGGGTAATCAGCCCCAGCATTTT. Complete variable domain (other parts from reference TRBV30 and TRBJ1-5): SQTIHQWPATLVQPVGSPLSLECTVEGTSNPNLYWYRQAAGRGLQLLFYSVGIGQISSEVPQNLSASRPQDRQFILSSKKLLLSDSGFYLCAWGQGGNQPQHFGDGTRLSIL.

Comments on this clone: Its ends do not fully match the called genes, so a read error is possible. This chain joins TRBV28 and TRBJ2-1; weak D call: TRBD2 (5 bases). Germline loops: CDR1 MDHEN, CDR2 SYDVKM. The CDR3 length is 17 residues. CDR3 region: CASGQIGLSSSHNEQFF. CDR3 coding DNA: TGTGCCAGCGGGCAGATAGGCTTGTCTAGCTCCCACAATGAGCAGTTCTTC.

This rearrangement joins TRBV11-2 to TRBJ2-1; 8 bases are shared with TRBD1. V shed 5 bases and J 2 bases; nucleotides not matched to a gene: 5. The CDR3 loop spans 15 amino acids. Germline V lookup: CDR1 SGHAT, CDR2 FQNNGV. The CDR3 DNA follows: TGTGCCAGCAGCCCGGGGACAGGAGCCTACAATGAGCAGTTCTTC. Protein product: CASSPGTGAYNEQFF.

This chain uses TRBV19 with TRBJ2-2, with 8 bases matching TRBD2. The CDR3 runs to 16 residues. The V gene's germline CDR1 is LNHDA and CDR2 SQIVND (reference sequence). V dropped 5 bases and J dropped 6; count of bases not matched to a gene: 11. The DNA of the CDR3 is TGTGCCAGTAGTCCCTCCATGGGACTAGGAGCCGGGGAGCTGTTTTTT. Its protein is CASSPSMGLGAGELFF.

The chain joins TRBV12-5 to TRBJ2-7, with D maybe TRBD2 (7 bases). The V and J ends lost 0 bases and 2 bases respectively, with 14 bases between them. This CDR3 comprises 16 residues. CDR1 is LGHNT and CDR2 is FRNRAP in the germline V gene. The CDR3 DNA sequence: TGTGCTAGTGGTTTGGTAACGGTGGGGGGGCCCTACGAGCAGTACTTC. It translates to CASGLVTVGGPYEQYF. The whole variable domain, remainder taken from reference TRBV12-5 and TRBJ2-7, is DARVTQTPRHKVTEMGQEVTMRCQPILGHNTVFWYRQTMMQGLELLAYFRNRAPLDDSGMPKDRFSAEMPDATLATLKIQPSEPRDSAVYFCASGLVTVGGPYEQYFGPGTRLTVT.

This clone has a handful of counts. CDR3 amino acids: CASSQRQGTNTGELFF. Here the CDR3 DNA reads TGTGCCAGCAGCCAAAGACAGGGGACGAACACCGGGGAGCTGTTTTTT. This sequence joins TRBV5-6 and TRBJ2-2; TRBD1 agrees at 8 bases. The CDR3 has 16 residues. Germline-derived CDR1 and CDR2 are SGHDT and YYEEEE. Unmatched junction bases numbered 5, after V lost 4 bases and J lost 0 bases.

The CDR3 sequence is CASSRHNAGGYTF. The CDR3 DNA follows: TGTGCCAGCAGCCGACACAATGCTGGTGGCTACACCTTC. This chain uses TRBV9 with TRBJ1-2, with D unresolved. The V and J ends lost 4 bases and 7 bases respectively, with 14 bases between them. Germline assignment: CDR1 SGDLS and CDR2 YYNGEE. The CDR3 is made up of 13 amino acids.

The rearrangement joins TRBV19 to TRBJ1-1, with D possibly TRBD1 on 5 matching bases. Trimming stripped 4 bases from V and 6 bases from J, with 15 bases between. The CDR3 runs 14 residues. CDR1 is LNHDA and CDR2 is SQIVND in the germline V gene (reference sequence). In DNA form, the CDR3 reads TGTGCCAGTAGTACACAGGTTGGGAATGCTGAAGCTTTCTTT. Protein sequence: CASSTQVGNAEAFF.

J is TRBJ2-2 and V is TRBV4-1; 10 bases align to TRBD2. The V gene end was trimmed by 1 base and the J gene end by 3 bases; junction bases not matched to a gene: 5. CDR3 length equals 17 residues. The germline V gene has CDR1 MGHRA and CDR2 YSYEKL. The CDR3 sequence: CASSQARTSGDTGELFF. As DNA, the CDR3 is TGCGCCAGCAGCCAAGCCCGGACTAGCGGAGACACCGGGGAGCTGTTTTTT.

The J gene is TRBJ1-6, the V gene TRBV7-2; D ambiguous. Germline V gives CDR1 SGHTA, CDR2 FQGNSA. Trimming took off 2 bases at V and 7 bases at J, with 9 bases between the two ends. CDR3 length: 14 amino acids. The CDR3 reads CASSLQVLNSPLHF. For the CDR3, the DNA is TGTGCCAGCAGCTTACAAGTCCTAAATTCACCCCTCCACTTT.

CDR3 sequence reads: CASRSTWTHTGELFF. The CDR3 nucleotides are TGTGCCAGCAGGTCAACCTGGACTCACACCGGGGAGCTGTTTTTT. The chain uses TRBV6-6 and TRBJ2-2; D may be TRBD2 (5 bases). Germline values: CDR1 MNHNY, CDR2 SVGAGI (reference sequence). V lost 6 bases, J lost 3 bases, and 14 bases lay in between. The CDR3 consists of 15 residues.

This chain uses TRBV4-2 with TRBJ2-3, with no clear D. Germline loops: CDR1 LGHNA, CDR2 YNFKEQ. The CDR3 contains 18 residues. Trimming took 1 base from V and 6 from J, leaving 23 bases between them. CDR3 DNA: TGTGCCAGCAGCCAAGTTCTTGCTGTCTGGAGTAGTGTGGATACGCAGTATTTT. Its translation is CASSQVLAVWSSVDTQYF.

This clone was recorded once. This rearrangement joins TRBV5-4 to TRBJ2-1, with 7 nucleotides matching TRBD2. V shed 4 bases, J shed 7 bases, and the junction held 5 bases outside the gene matches. This CDR3 is 13 amino acids long. Germline V lookup: CDR1 SGHNT, CDR2 YYREEE (reference sequence). The CDR3 here is CASSRGGGNEQFF. The CDR3, as DNA: TGTGCCAGCAGCCGGGGCGGGGGAAATGAGCAGTTCTTC.

This clone was counted only a few times. The chain carries TRBV18 and TRBJ1-3; a weak D match, TRBD1 (5 bases). The CDR3 has 14 amino acids. The germline V and J ends were trimmed by 5 bases and 2 bases, with 10 bases remaining between them. Germline loops: CDR1 KGHSH, CDR2 LQKENI. The CDR3 region has the DNA TGTGCCAGCTCAACGGGGGATCCTGGAAACACCATATATTTT. Its translation: CASSTGDPGNTIYF.

This clone is a singleton in its sample. The gene calls are TRBV5-1 and TRBJ2-5; 7 bases match TRBD2. The germline gives CDR1 SGHRS, CDR2 YFSETQ. V dropped 5 bases and J dropped 5; count of bases not matched to a gene: 12. The CDR3 extends over 15 amino acids. CDR3 DNA sequence: TGCGCCAGCAGAGGGAGGGAGGGAGCGTACGAGACCCAGTACTTC. Residues: CASRGREGAYETQYF. Based on the CDR3 plus reference TRBV5-1 and TRBJ2-5, the full variable domain is KAGVTQTPRYLIKTRGQQVTLSCSPISGHRSVSWYQQTPGQGLQFLFEYFSETQRNKGNFPGRFSGRQFSNSRSEMNVSTLELGDSALYLCASRGREGAYETQYFGPGTRLLVL.

The V gene is TRBV5-1, the J gene TRBJ2-3; 12 bases are a match to TRBD2. CDR1 is SGHRS, CDR2 YFSETQ, per germline. This CDR3 region has 16 residues. After removal of 0 bases from V and 6 bases from J, the junction contained 5 bases not matched to a gene. CDR3 sequence: CASSLGLAGAGDTQYF. The CDR3 bases are TGCGCCAGCAGCTTGGGACTAGCGGGGGCAGGGGATACGCAGTATTTT. The full variable domain, in which reference TRBV5-1 and TRBJ2-3 provide the parts outside the CDR3, is KAGVTQTPRYLIKTRGQQVTLSCSPISGHRSVSWYQQTPGQGLQFLFEYFSETQRNKGNFPGRFSGRQFSNSRSEMNVSTLELGDSALYLCASSLGLAGAGDTQYFGPGTRLTVL.

This chain joins TRBV30 and TRBJ2-3; D gene unclear. The CDR3 runs 15 residues. Germline V gives CDR1 GTSNPN, CDR2 SVGIG (reference sequence). V lost 0 bases and J lost 0, with 10 bases in between. In DNA, the CDR3 is TGTGCCTGGAGTGTGGTAAGCGTTAGCACAGATACGCAGTATTTT. Translating gives CAWSVVSVSTDTQYF.

The CDR3 protein is CASSILAGSTDTQYF. DNA of the CDR3: TGTGCCAGCAGCATTCTAGCGGGGAGCACAGATACGCAGTATTTT. The chain links TRBV9 to TRBJ2-3; 9 bases fit TRBD2. The CDR3 sequence is 15 residues long. Germline CDR1 SGDLS, CDR2 YYNGEE. The J segment lost 0 bases and the V segment lost 4 bases, leaving 3 bases of the junction unmatched.

The chain couples TRBV10-1 to TRBJ2-4; no firm D call. This CDR3 has 14 residues. CDR1 and CDR2 (germline): WNHNN, SYGVQD (reference sequence). Deletions cut 6 bases from V and 0 bases from J, with 9 bases between. This CDR3 reads CASRPRIAKNIQYF. The CDR3 nucleotides are TGCGCCAGCAGACCCAGGATAGCCAAAAACATTCAGTACTTC.

The rearrangement uses TRBV6-5 and TRBJ1-4, with D perhaps matching TRBD1 (6 bases). CDR1 and CDR2 from the germline V gene are MNHEY and SVGAGI. CDR3 length: 12 residues. V lost 5 bases to trimming and J lost 10 bases, with 11 bases between them. CDR3 sequence: CASSQTQGKLFF. The CDR3 nucleotides read TGTGCCAGCAGTCAGACACAGGGAAAACTGTTTTTT.